Shown below are 16 T cell receptor beta chains from a single sample sequenced in a study of response to subunit inactivated influenza vaccine. TCRdb reprocessed the RT-PCR reads via MiXCR and lists one record per CDR3 protein. The data show roughly 570,000 distinct CDR3 sequences, with 13% to 15% seen just once and 11% held by the top ten. The sequencing used PBMCs from blood, collected about 11 days after vaccination. The source is a man aged 50 to 59 who received an inactivated influenza vaccine.

This clonotype was found a few times. The chain uses TRBV14 and TRBJ2-5, with TRBD1 matching 8 bases. The CDR3 runs to 17 residues. Germline-derived CDR1 and CDR2 are SGHDN and FVKESK. J was trimmed by 4 bases and V by 4 bases; bases with no gene match: 14. The DNA for the CDR3 is TGTGCCAGCAGCCCTTCGGACAGGGTGATTTTAGGAGAGACCCAGTACTTC. Its protein is CASSPSDRVILGETQYF.

The chain recombines TRBV5-4 with TRBJ2-6; D may be TRBD1 or TRBD2 (5 bases each). The CDR3 extends over 17 amino acids. Between the trimmed V and J ends, which lost 5 bases and 0 bases, there was a span of 15 bases. Germline V gene data show CDR1 as SGHNT and CDR2 as YYREEE (reference sequence). The CDR3: CASRPGTGNSGANVLTF. The CDR3 bases are TGTGCCAGCAGGCCCGGGACGGGGAACTCTGGGGCCAACGTCCTGACTTTC.

This clonotype was observed a few times. The chain joins TRBV7-6 to TRBJ2-7, with 11 bases fitting TRBD2. Trimming cost V 1 base and J 4 bases; bases outside gene matches: 9. CDR3 size: 17 residues. Germline V CDR1 and CDR2: SGHVS, FNYEAQ. The CDR3 spells CASSLGPTSGGVYEQYF. The CDR3 region has the DNA TGTGCCAGCAGCTTAGGACCTACTAGCGGGGGTGTTTACGAGCAGTACTTC.

This clonotype was picked up a small number of times. This chain connects TRBV6-2 or TRBV6-3 to TRBJ1-5; unclear D gene. From germline, CDR1 is MNHEY and CDR2 SVGEGT. With 5 bases removed from V and 0 bases from J, the gap between germline ends came to 11 bases. The CDR3 consists of 15 residues. The CDR3 spells CASSGSAHSNQPQHF. As DNA, the CDR3 is TGTGCCAGCAGTGGGTCCGCTCATAGCAATCAGCCCCAGCATTTT.

This clonotype has at least ten counts. CDR3 sequence (DNA): TGTGCCAGCAGCTTAGACCGTAGCCTGAGCTACGAGCAGTACTTC. This codes for CASSLDRSLSYEQYF. The chain employs TRBV7-9 and TRBJ2-7, with no clear D. Germline assignment: CDR1 SEHNR and CDR2 FQNEAQ (reference sequence). The ends were cut back, 1 base at V and 3 bases at J, with 13 bases in the middle. The CDR3 runs 15 residues.

J is TRBJ2-2 and V is TRBV4-3; no clear D gene. V was clipped by 1 base and J by 4 bases, with 7 bases between them. The CDR3 runs 14 residues. Germline loops: CDR1 LGHNA, CDR2 YSLEER. The CDR3 here is CASSQVLGTGELFF. CDR3 sequence (DNA): TGCGCCAGCAGCCAAGTCTTAGGCACCGGGGAGCTGTTTTTT.

The genes are TRBV5-5 and TRBJ1-6; the D is unclear. Germline loops: CDR1 SGHKS, CDR2 YYEKEE (reference sequence). This CDR3 is 16 amino acids long. The V end was cut by 0 bases, the J end by 0 bases, with 7 bases between. CDR3 loop: CASSLDLRSYNSPLHF. The CDR3 DNA is TGTGCCAGCAGCTTGGATCTCCGCTCCTATAATTCACCCCTCCACTTT.

The gene calls are TRBV29-1 and TRBJ2-1; no firm D call. This CDR3 is 14 amino acids long. From germline, CDR1 is SQVTM and CDR2 ANQGSEA. Between the trimmed V and J ends, which lost 4 bases and 1 base, there was a span of 11 bases. CDR3 bases: TGCAGCGTTGGCGCCTATCGGTCCTACAATGAGCAGTTCTTC. It yields the protein CSVGAYRSYNEQFF.

This clonotype was found a few times. J is TRBJ2-5 and V is TRBV7-9; 7 nucleotides agree with TRBD2. Germline values: CDR1 SEHNR, CDR2 FQNEAQ (reference sequence). Trimming took 2 bases from V and 2 from J; bases not matched to a gene: 5. The CDR3 has 15 residues. Written as DNA, the CDR3 is TGTGCCAGCAGCTTACTTTTGCGGGGGCAAGAGACCCAGTACTTC. Translating it yields CASSLLLRGQETQYF.

The sample holds a few counts of this clonotype. J is TRBJ2-1 and V is TRBV7-3; the D gene could be TRBD1 or TRBD2 (5 bases each). The germline V gene encodes CDR1 SGHTA and CDR2 FQGTGA. This CDR3 is built from 15 residues. Deletions cut 5 bases from V and 7 bases from J, with 18 bases between. In nucleotides, the CDR3 is TGTGCCAGCAGCCCCAGGGCATCAAGGAGGAATGAGCAGTTCTTC. Protein: CASSPRASRRNEQFF.

This clonotype has ten or more counts. The V and J genes are TRBV5-1 and TRBJ1-5; 8 bases fit TRBD1. Trimming at V came to 4 bases and at J to 2 bases, leaving 5 bases not matched to a gene. The CDR3 contains 15 residues. The V gene's germline CDR1 is SGHRS and CDR2 YFSETQ. The CDR3 DNA reads TGCGCCAGCAGCGAAGGACAGGGAGGCAATCAGCCCCAGCATTTT. It translates to CASSEGQGGNQPQHF. Combining the CDR3 with reference TRBV5-1 and TRBJ1-5 gives the whole variable domain KAGVTQTPRYLIKTRGQQVTLSCSPISGHRSVSWYQQTPGQGLQFLFEYFSETQRNKGNFPGRFSGRQFSNSRSEMNVSTLELGDSALYLCASSEGQGGNQPQHFGDGTRLSIL.

The table lists this clonotype with a few counts. This chain connects TRBV20-1 to TRBJ1-2, with 8 bases identical to TRBD1. This CDR3 is built from 12 residues. J gave up 4 bases and V 5 bases, and 3 bases lay outside the gene matches. The germline V gene has CDR1 DFQATT and CDR2 SNEGSKA (reference sequence). CDR3 coding DNA: TGCAGTGCTGACAGGGGAAGCTATGGCTACACCTTC. It codes for CSADRGSYGYTF.

The chain has TRBV20-1 and TRBJ2-3; weak D call: TRBD2 (5 bases). The V gene's germline CDR1 is DFQATT and CDR2 SNEGSKA (reference sequence). Trimming left V 0 bases short and J 0 bases short, with 13 bases between. The CDR3 totals 16 residues. The CDR3 DNA reads as TGCAGTGCTAGAGATCCGGGGTATTCTAGCACAGATACGCAGTATTTT. Protein: CSARDPGYSSTDTQYF.

This chain's CDR3 is CASKGAGELFF. The CDR3 DNA sequence: TGTGCCAGCAAGGGGGCCGGGGAGCTGTTTTTT. The rearrangement joins TRBV12-3 or TRBV12-4 to TRBJ2-2; perhaps TRBD1 as D (6 bases). The CDR3 is 11 residues long. V gave up 7 bases and J gave up 6 bases, with 6 bases separating them.

The rearrangement joins TRBV9 to TRBJ1-1; no reliable D call. CDR1 and CDR2 (germline): SGDLS, YYNGEE. The germline V and J ends were trimmed by 0 bases and 0 bases, with 9 bases remaining between them. The CDR3 consists of 15 residues. CDR3 region: CASSVGAAMNTEAFF. The CDR3 DNA reads TGTGCCAGCAGCGTAGGGGCAGCCATGAACACTGAAGCTTTCTTT. The full variable domain, completed using reference TRBV9 and TRBJ1-1, is DSGVTQTPKHLITATGQRVTLRCSPRSGDLSVYWYQQSLDQGLQFLIQYYNGEERAKGNILERFSAQQFPDLHSELNLSSLELGDSALYFCASSVGAAMNTEAFFGQGTRLTVV.

This clonotype was observed a few times. The chain has TRBV11-2 and TRBJ1-2; 8 nucleotides match TRBD1. The CDR3 loop spans 14 amino acids. Germline trimming cut 5 bases from V and 8 bases from J; bases unmatched to any gene: 10. CDR1 is SGHAT, CDR2 FQNNGV, per germline. CDR3 DNA: TGTGCCAGCAGCCCCGGGACAGGCTTTCGGGGCTACACCTTC. Its translation is CASSPGTGFRGYTF.